Listed below are T cell receptor beta chains from one sample, sequenced in a study of identical twins. TCRdb re-called the 5' RACE reads with MiXCR, one entry per CDR3 protein. The data show approximately 700,000 distinct CDR3 sequences, approximately 18% seen once. The same data also contributed to another study, on T cells expressing NK-cell markers.

The specimen sequenced was PBMCs. The origin of the receptors is a woman aged 18-29 years in good health. The CDR3 runs from the conserved cysteine through the conserved F or W. A D gene is named only where the DNA matches it firmly. Not all rows give a size; the values are once, few, many and, for expanded clones, a class.

d_call	cdr3_length	j_call	v_call	clone_size	cdr3_nt	cdr3_aa
TRBD1	15	TRBJ2-7	TRBV10-3	.	TGTGCCATCAGTGAGCCAGGACAGGGCTTCTACGAGCAGTACTTC	CAISEPGQGFYEQYF
.	14	TRBJ2-1	TRBV7-9	few	TGTGCCAGTTCCTGGGTCGGGGGGCTGAGTGAGCAGTTCTTC	CASSWVGGLSEQFF
.	13	TRBJ2-7	TRBV6-5	.	TGTGCCAGCAGTTACCGCGTGAACTACGAGCAGTACTTC	CASSYRVNYEQYF
.	15	TRBJ2-1	TRBV20-1	.	TGCAGTGCTAGAGGGCACTATAGCTCCTACAATGAGCAGTTCTTC	CSARGHYSSYNEQFF
.	13	TRBJ2-3	TRBV9	.	TGTGCCAGCAGCGTAGTGTCAGCAGATACGCAGTATTTT	CASSVVSADTQYF
.	10	TRBJ1-1	TRBV29-1	.	TGCAGCGCCGGCCCCCGAGGGGCTTTCTTT	CSAGPRGAFF
TRBD2	15	TRBJ2-3	TRBV12-3/TRBV12-4	.	TGTGCCAGCAGGAGTGCTAGCGGGTCGGCAGATACGCAGTATTTT	CASRSASGSADTQYF
.	12	TRBJ1-5	TRBV6-5	.	TGTGCCAGCAGTTCGGTGGATCAGCCCCAGCATTTT	CASSSVDQPQHF
.	12	TRBJ2-3	TRBV20-1	few	TGCAGTGCACGACAGCAAACAGATACGCAGTATTTT	CSARQQTDTQYF
TRBD1	16	TRBJ2-1	TRBV28	.	TGTGCCAGCAATCCTGCCGGGACAGGGTCGGGGAATGAGCAGTTCTTC	CASNPAGTGSGNEQFF
.	15	TRBJ2-4	TRBV20-1	few	TGCAGTGCTAGTAGGGGTCGGCTAGCCAAAAACATTCAGTACTTC	CSASRGRLAKNIQYF